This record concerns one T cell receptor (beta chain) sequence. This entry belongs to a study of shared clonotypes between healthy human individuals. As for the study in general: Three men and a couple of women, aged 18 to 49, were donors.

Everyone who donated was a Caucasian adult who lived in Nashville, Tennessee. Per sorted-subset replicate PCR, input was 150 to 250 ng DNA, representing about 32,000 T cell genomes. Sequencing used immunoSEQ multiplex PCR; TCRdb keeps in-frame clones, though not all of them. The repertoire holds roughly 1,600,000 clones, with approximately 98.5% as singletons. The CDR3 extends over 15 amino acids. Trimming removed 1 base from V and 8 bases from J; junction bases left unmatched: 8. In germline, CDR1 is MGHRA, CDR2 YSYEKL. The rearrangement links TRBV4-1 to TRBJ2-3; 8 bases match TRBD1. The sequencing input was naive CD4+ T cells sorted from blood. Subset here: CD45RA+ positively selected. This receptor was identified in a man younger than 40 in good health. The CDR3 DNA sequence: TGCGCCAGCAGCCAAGGAGACAGGGGTCTGGGTACGCAGTATTTT. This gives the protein CASSQGDRGLGTQYF.